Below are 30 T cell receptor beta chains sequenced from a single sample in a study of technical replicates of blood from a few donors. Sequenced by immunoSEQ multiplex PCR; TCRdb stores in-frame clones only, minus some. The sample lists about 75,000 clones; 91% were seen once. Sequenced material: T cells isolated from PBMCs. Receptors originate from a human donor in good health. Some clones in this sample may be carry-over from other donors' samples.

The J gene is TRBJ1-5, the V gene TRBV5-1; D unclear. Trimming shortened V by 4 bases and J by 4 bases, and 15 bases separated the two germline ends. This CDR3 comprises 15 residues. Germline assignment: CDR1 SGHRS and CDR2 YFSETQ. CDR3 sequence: CASSLDGGRNQPQHF. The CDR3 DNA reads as TGCGCCAGCAGCCTAGACGGTGGCAGAAATCAGCCCCAGCATTTT.

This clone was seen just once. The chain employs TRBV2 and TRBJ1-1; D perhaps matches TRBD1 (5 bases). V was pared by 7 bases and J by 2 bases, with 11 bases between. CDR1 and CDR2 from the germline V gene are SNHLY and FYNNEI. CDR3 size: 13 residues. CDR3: CASKRRGNTEAFF. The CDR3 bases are TGTGCCAGCAAGAGGAGGGGAAACACTGAAGCTTTCTTT.

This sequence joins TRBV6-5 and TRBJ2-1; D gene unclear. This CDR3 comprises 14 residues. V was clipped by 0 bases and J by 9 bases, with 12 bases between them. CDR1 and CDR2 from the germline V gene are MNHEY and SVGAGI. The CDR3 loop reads CASSYSISLSEQFF. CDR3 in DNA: TGTGCCAGCAGTTACTCGATTTCCTTGAGTGAGCAGTTCTTC.

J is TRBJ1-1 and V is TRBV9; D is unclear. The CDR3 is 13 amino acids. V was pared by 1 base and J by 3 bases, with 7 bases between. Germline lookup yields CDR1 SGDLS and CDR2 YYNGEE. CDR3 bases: TGTGCCAGCAGCGTATACGGGGACACTGAAGCTTTCTTT. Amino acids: CASSVYGDTEAFF. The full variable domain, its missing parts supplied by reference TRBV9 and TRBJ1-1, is DSGVTQTPKHLITATGQRVTLRCSPRSGDLSVYWYQQSLDQGLQFLIQYYNGEERAKGNILERFSAQQFPDLHSELNLSSLELGDSALYFCASSVYGDTEAFFGQGTRLTVV.

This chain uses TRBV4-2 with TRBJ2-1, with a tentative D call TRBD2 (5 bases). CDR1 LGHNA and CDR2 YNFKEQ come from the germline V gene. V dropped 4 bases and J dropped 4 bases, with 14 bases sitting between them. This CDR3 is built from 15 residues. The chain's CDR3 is CASSLEERLYNEQFF. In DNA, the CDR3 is TGTGCCAGCAGCCTTGAGGAGCGGCTGTACAATGAGCAGTTCTTC.

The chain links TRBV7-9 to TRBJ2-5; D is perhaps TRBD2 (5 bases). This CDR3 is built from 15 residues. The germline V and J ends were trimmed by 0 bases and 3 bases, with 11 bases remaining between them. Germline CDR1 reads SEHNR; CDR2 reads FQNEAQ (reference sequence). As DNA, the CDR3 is TGTGCCAGCAGCTTAGCGAAAGCGGTGGAAGAGACCCAGTACTTC. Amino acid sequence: CASSLAKAVEETQYF.

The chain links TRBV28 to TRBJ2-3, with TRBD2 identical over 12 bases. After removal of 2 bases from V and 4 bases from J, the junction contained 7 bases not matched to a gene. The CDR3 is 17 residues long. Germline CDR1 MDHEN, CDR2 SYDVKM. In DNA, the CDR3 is TGTGCCAGCAGTTTAGCCCGGACTAGCGGGATGGCAGATACGCAGTATTTT. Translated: CASSLARTSGMADTQYF.

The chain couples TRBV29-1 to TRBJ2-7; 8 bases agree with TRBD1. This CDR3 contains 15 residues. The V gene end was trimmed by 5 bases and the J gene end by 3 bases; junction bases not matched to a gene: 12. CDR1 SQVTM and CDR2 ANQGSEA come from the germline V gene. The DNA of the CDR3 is TGCAGCGTTCACCCAGGGGGCATGGGAAACTACGAGCAGTACTTC. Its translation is CSVHPGGMGNYEQYF.

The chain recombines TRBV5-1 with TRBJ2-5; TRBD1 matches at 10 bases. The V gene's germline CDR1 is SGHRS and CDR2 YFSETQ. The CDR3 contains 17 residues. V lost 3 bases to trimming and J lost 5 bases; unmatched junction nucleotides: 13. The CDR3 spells CASSSLPGQGIVETQYF. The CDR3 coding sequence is TGCGCCAGCAGCTCCCTCCCGGGACAGGGGATTGTGGAGACCCAGTACTTC. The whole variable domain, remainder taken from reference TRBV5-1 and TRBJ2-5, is KAGVTQTPRYLIKTRGQQVTLSCSPISGHRSVSWYQQTPGQGLQFLFEYFSETQRNKGNFPGRFSGRQFSNSRSEMNVSTLELGDSALYLCASSSLPGQGIVETQYFGPGTRLLVL.

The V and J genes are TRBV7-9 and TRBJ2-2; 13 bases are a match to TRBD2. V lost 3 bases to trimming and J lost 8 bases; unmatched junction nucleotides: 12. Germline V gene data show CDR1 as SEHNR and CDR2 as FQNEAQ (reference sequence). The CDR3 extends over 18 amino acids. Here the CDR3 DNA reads TGTGCCAGCAGCTTCCGACTAGCGGGAGGACCCATTGGTGGGGAGCTGTTTTTT. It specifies CASSFRLAGGPIGGELFF.

The CDR3 region has the DNA TGTGCCAGTAGTAGCCGCCTCCGACTAGCGGGGGAGTCCTACGAGCAGTACTTC. It yields the protein CASSSRLRLAGESYEQYF. The genes are TRBV19 and TRBJ2-7; 12 nucleotides agree with TRBD2. Per germline, CDR1 LNHDA and CDR2 SQIVND (reference sequence). The junction had 11 bases not matched to a gene; V was cut back by 4 bases and J by 1 base. The CDR3 is made up of 18 amino acids. The full variable domain, in which reference TRBV19 and TRBJ2-7 provide the parts outside the CDR3, is DGGITQSPKYLFRKEGQNVTLSCEQNLNHDAMYWYRQDPGQGLRLIYYSQIVNDFQKGDIAEGYSVSREKKESFPLTVTSAQKNPTAFYLCASSSRLRLAGESYEQYFGPGTRLTVT.

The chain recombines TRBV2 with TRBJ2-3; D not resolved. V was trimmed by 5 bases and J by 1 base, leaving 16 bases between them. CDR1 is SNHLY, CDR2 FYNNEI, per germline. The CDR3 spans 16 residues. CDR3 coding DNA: TGTGCCAGCAGTACTTTCGACACGGCCGGCACAGATACGCAGTATTTT. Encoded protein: CASSTFDTAGTDTQYF. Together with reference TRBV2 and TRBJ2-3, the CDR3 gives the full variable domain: EPEVTQTPSHQVTQMGQEVILRCVPISNHLYFYWYRQILGQKVEFLVSFYNNEISEKSEIFDDQFSVERPDGSNFTLKIRSTKLEDSAMYFCASSTFDTAGTDTQYFGPGTRLTVL.

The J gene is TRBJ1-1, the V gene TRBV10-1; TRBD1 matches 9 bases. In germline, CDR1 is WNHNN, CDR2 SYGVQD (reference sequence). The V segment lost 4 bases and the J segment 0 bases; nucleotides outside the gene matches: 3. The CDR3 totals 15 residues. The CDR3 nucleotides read TGCGCCAGCAGTGTCACAGGGGGCATGAACACTGAAGCTTTCTTT. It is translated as CASSVTGGMNTEAFF.

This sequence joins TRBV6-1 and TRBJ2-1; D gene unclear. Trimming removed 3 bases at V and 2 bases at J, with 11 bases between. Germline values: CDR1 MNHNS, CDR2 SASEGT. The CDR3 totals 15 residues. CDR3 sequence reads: CASSDLSLTYNEQFF. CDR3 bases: TGTGCCAGCAGTGATCTTAGCTTAACCTACAATGAGCAGTTCTTC.

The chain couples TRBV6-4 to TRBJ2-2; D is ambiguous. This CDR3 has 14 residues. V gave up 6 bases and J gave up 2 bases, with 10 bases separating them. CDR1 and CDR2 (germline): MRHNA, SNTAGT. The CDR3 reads CASRGPLNTGELFF. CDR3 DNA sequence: TGTGCCAGCAGGGGCCCTTTAAACACCGGGGAGCTGTTTTTT.

Written as DNA, the CDR3 is TGCAGCGTCCAACCCCGGGGTGGAGAGGGCGAGCAGTACTTC. It specifies CSVQPRGGEGEQYF. The V and J genes are TRBV29-1 and TRBJ2-7, with D maybe TRBD2 (5 bases). CDR3 length: 14 amino acids. The germline V gene has CDR1 SQVTM and CDR2 ANQGSEA. V was shortened by 6 bases and J by 6 bases, with 21 bases between the two germline ends.

The CDR3 sequence: CASSYPRDTQNTGELFF. For the CDR3, the DNA is TGCGCCAGCAGCTACCCCCGGGACACCCAGAACACCGGGGAGCTGTTTTTT. The genes are TRBV5-1 and TRBJ2-2, with D perhaps TRBD1 (6 bases). Germline V gene data show CDR1 as SGHRS and CDR2 as YFSETQ. V was clipped by 3 bases and J by 1 base, with 16 bases between them. This CDR3 is built from 17 residues.

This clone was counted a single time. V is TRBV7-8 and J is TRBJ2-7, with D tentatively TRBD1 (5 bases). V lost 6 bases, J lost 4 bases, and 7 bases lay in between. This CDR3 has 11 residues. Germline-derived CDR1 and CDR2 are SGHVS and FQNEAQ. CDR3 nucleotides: TGTGCCAGCAGTCCAGGGTACGAGCAGTACTTC. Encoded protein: CASSPGYEQYF.

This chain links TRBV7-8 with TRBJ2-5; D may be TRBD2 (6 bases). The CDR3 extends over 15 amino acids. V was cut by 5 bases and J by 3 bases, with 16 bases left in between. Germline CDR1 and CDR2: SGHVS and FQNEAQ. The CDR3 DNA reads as TGTGCCAGCAGCCTCCGGGACTTTATAAAAGAGACCCAGTACTTC. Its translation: CASSLRDFIKETQYF.

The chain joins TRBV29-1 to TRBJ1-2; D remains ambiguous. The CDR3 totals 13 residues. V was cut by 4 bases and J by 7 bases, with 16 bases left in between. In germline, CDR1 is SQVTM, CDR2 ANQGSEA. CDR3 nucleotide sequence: TGCAGCGTTGGTGGGCTGCGGGAGGCTGGCTACACCTTC. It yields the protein CSVGGLREAGYTF.

DNA for the CDR3: TGTGCCTGGAGTGAAGGGGGCGGGCAGTACTTC. Protein product: CAWSEGGGQYF. The V gene is TRBV30, the J gene TRBJ2-7, with TRBD1 identical over 7 bases. Germline-derived CDR1 and CDR2 are GTSNPN and SVGIG (reference sequence). The CDR3 extends over 11 amino acids. V lost 1 base, J lost 9 bases, and 3 bases stayed unmatched.

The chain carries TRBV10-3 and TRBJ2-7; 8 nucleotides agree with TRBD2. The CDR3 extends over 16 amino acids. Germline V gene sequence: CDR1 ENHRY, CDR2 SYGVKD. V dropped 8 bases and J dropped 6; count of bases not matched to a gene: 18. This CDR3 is CAIGRWGGAGDGEQYF. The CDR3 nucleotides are TGTGCCATCGGCCGGTGGGGAGGAGCGGGAGATGGCGAGCAGTACTTC.

CDR3 sequence: CASSGGQGLYPQHF. CDR3 DNA sequence: TGTGCCAGCAGCGGCGGACAGGGATTATATCCCCAGCATTTT. The V gene is TRBV9, the J gene TRBJ1-5, with 8 bases identical to TRBD1. Per germline, CDR1 SGDLS and CDR2 YYNGEE. The CDR3 consists of 14 residues. Trimming cost V 3 bases and J 10 bases; bases outside gene matches: 9. The full variable domain, rest sourced from reference TRBV9 and TRBJ1-5, is DSGVTQTPKHLITATGQRVTLRCSPRSGDLSVYWYQQSLDQGLQFLIQYYNGEERAKGNILERFSAQQFPDLHSELNLSSLELGDSALYFCASSGGQGLYPQHFGDGTRLSIL.

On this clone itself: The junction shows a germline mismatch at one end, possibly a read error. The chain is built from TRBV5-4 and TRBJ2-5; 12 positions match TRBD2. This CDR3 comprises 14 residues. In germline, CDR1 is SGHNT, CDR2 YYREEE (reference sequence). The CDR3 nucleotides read TGTGCCGGCAGACTAGCGGGGGAGGCGGAGACCCAGTACTTC. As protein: CAGRLAGEAETQYF.

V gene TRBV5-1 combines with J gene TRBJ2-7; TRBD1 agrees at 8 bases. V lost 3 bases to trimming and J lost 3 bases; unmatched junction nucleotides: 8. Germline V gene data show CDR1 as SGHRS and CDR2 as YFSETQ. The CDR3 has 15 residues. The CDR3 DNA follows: TGCGCCAGCAGCTCTCCGGGACAGGCCGACTACGAGCAGTACTTC. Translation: CASSSPGQADYEQYF.

CDR3 sequence (DNA): TGTGCCAGCAGCTTGGCCTTCTACGAGCAGTACTTC. It translates to CASSLAFYEQYF. The chain recombines TRBV7-9 with TRBJ2-7; no reliable D call. Germline V gene sequence: CDR1 SEHNR, CDR2 FQNEAQ (reference sequence). V lost 3 bases and J lost 3, with 6 bases in between. CDR3 length equals 12 residues. The full variable domain, completed using reference TRBV7-9 and TRBJ2-7, is DTGVSQNPRHKITKRGQNVTFRCDPISEHNRLYWYRQTLGQGPEFLTYFQNEAQLEKSRLLSDRFSAERPKGSFSTLEIQRTEQGDSAMYLCASSLAFYEQYFGPGTRLTVT.

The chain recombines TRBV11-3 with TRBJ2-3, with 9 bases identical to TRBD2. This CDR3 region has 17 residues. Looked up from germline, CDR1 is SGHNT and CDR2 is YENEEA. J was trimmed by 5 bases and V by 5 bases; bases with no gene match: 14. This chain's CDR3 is CASSAFYVGSGGDTQYF. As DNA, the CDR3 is TGTGCCAGCAGCGCCTTCTATGTTGGTAGCGGGGGAGATACGCAGTATTTT.

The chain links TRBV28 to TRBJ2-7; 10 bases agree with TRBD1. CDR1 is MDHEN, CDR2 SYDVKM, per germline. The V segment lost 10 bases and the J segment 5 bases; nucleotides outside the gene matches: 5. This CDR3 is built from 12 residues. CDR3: CAIGGQGNEQYF. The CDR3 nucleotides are TGTGCCATAGGGGGACAGGGGAACGAGCAGTACTTC.

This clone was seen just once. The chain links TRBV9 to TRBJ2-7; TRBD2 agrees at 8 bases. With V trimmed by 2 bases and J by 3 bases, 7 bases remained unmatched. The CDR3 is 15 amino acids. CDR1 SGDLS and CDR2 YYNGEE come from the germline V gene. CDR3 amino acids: CASSVPVAGNYEQYF. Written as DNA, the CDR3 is TGTGCCAGCAGCGTGCCTGTAGCGGGGAACTACGAGCAGTACTTC.

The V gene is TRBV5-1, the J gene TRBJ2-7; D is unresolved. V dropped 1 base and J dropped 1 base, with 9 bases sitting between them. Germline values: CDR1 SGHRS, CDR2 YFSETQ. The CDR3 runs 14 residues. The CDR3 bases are TGCGCCAGCAGCTTGCGCGGCTATTCCTACGAGCAGTACTTC. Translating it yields CASSLRGYSYEQYF.